Following are 21 T cell receptor beta chains from one sample sequenced in a study of blood T cells in healthy people across ages. A second PCR of about 6 to 12 cycles used a sample-barcoded 5' primer and a J-beta primer mix. TCRdb re-analysed the 5' RACE reads in MiXCR, keeping a single row per CDR3 protein. Of 850,000 or so distinct CDR3 sequences listed, 25% to 30% are singletons. Sequenced sample: blood. The receptor set was obtained from a woman older than 75 in good health.

In its sample, this clonotype was seen a few times. V usage is TRBV15 and J usage is TRBJ1-4, with D perhaps TRBD1 (5 bases). This CDR3 spans 16 amino acids. Trimming shortened V by 3 bases and J by 5 bases, and 16 bases separated the two germline ends. Germline assignment: CDR1 LNHNV and CDR2 YYDKDF (reference sequence). This CDR3 reads CATSSRPGRQNEKLFF. CDR3 coding DNA: TGTGCCACCAGCAGCAGACCGGGACGGCAGAATGAAAAACTGTTTTTT.

This clonotype was observed many times. This chain connects TRBV29-1 to TRBJ2-1; 8 bases are shared with TRBD2. Germline CDR1 reads SQVTM; CDR2 reads ANQGSEA. The CDR3 runs 15 residues. Germline trimming cut 7 bases from V and 0 bases from J; bases unmatched to any gene: 8. The DNA for the CDR3 is TGCAGCGCGATCTTACGGGGGGGCTCCTACAATGAGCAGTTCTTC. It is translated as CSAILRGGSYNEQFF.

A word on this clonotype: A read error may explain this, as a much larger clone is one base away. V is TRBV6-6 and J is TRBJ2-3; TRBD1 agrees at 9 bases. From germline, CDR1 is MNHNY and CDR2 SVGAGI (reference sequence). This CDR3 comprises 16 residues. In DNA, the CDR3 is TGTACCAGCAGTTACTCGTTGACAGGGGGGACAGATACGCAGTATTTT. Translation: CTSSYSLTGGTDTQYF.

The J gene is TRBJ1-2, the V gene TRBV5-5; 7 nucleotides align to TRBD1. V gave up 4 bases and J gave up 4 bases; unmatched junction bases: 10. CDR3 size: 15 residues. Germline V gene data show CDR1 as SGHKS and CDR2 as YYEKEE (reference sequence). CDR3 sequence: CASSPRQGPFYGYTF. CDR3 sequence (DNA): TGTGCCAGCAGCCCAAGACAGGGACCCTTCTATGGCTACACCTTC. The full variable domain, in which reference TRBV5-5 and TRBJ1-2 provide the parts outside the CDR3, is DAGVTQSPTHLIKTRGQQVTLRCSPISGHKSVSWYQQVLGQGPQFIFQYYEKEERGRGNFPDRFSARQFPNYSSELNVNALLLGDSALYLCASSPRQGPFYGYTFGSGTRLTVV.

DNA for the CDR3: TGCAGTGCTAGTTCAGTACGAGTTCAGCCCCAGCATTTT. This sequence encodes CSASSVRVQPQHF. The gene calls are TRBV20-1 and TRBJ1-5; no firm D call. V lost 3 bases and J lost 6, with 12 bases in between. The CDR3 spans 13 residues. CDR1 and CDR2 (germline): DFQATT, SNEGSKA (reference sequence).

This clonotype has only a few counts. CDR3 coding DNA: TGTGCCAGCAGCGCCCGGGACAGTAAAGCTTTCTTT. Translation: CASSARDSKAFF. V is TRBV9 and J is TRBJ1-1, with TRBD1 matching over 7 bases. Germline V gene data show CDR1 as SGDLS and CDR2 as YYNGEE. This CDR3 region has 12 residues. The junction had 5 bases not matched to a gene; V was cut back by 3 bases and J by 9 bases.

There are many counts of this clonotype. The V and J genes are TRBV6-2 or TRBV6-3 and TRBJ2-3; TRBD2 matches at 8 bases. The CDR3 length is 16 residues. Germline values: CDR1 MNHEY, CDR2 SVGEGT. Trimming at V came to 7 bases and at J to 5 bases, leaving 14 bases not matched to a gene. The CDR3 sequence: CASKGLPAGVIDTQYF. The CDR3 coding sequence is TGTGCCAGCAAGGGCCTTCCAGCGGGGGTCATAGATACGCAGTATTTT.

The J gene is TRBJ1-5, the V gene TRBV7-2; 9 bases line up with TRBD1. This CDR3 region has 15 residues. The ends lost 5 bases at V and 6 bases at J; junction bases unmatched: 8. In germline, CDR1 is SGHTA, CDR2 FQGNSA. CDR3 bases: TGTGCCAGCAGCCGGGAACAGGGGGCAGGTCAGCCCCAGCATTTT. As protein: CASSREQGAGQPQHF.

This sequence joins TRBV29-1 and TRBJ2-1; TRBD2 might be the D (5 bases). Trimming shortened V by 1 base and J by 9 bases, and 13 bases separated the two germline ends. The germline CDR1 and CDR2 sequences are SQVTM and ANQGSEA. This CDR3 is built from 13 residues. The DNA of the CDR3 is TGCAGCGTTGAAGGGGCCCTAGCAGGTGAGCAGTTCTTC. This encodes CSVEGALAGEQFF.

The chain links TRBV6-6 to TRBJ1-3, with D possibly TRBD1 on 5 matching bases. The CDR3 contains 14 residues. With 3 bases removed from V and 7 bases from J, the gap between germline ends came to 13 bases. Germline CDR1 is MNHNY and CDR2 is SVGAGI (reference sequence). This chain's CDR3 is CASSYGRRGNTIYF. In DNA form, the CDR3 reads TGTGCCAGCAGTTATGGGCGGCGGGGGAACACCATATATTTT.

J is TRBJ2-5 and V is TRBV9, with no clear D. Germline assignment: CDR1 SGDLS and CDR2 YYNGEE. The V gene lost 0 bases and the J gene lost 14 bases, with 20 bases spanning the gap. This CDR3 comprises 14 residues. The CDR3: CASSVVAQWGERYF. The CDR3 nucleotides are TGTGCCAGCAGCGTAGTTGCGCAGTGGGGTGAGCGATACTTC.

This clonotype was recorded many times. The chain employs TRBV12-3 or TRBV12-4 and TRBJ1-2; 9 nucleotides match TRBD1. CDR3 length: 13 amino acids. The trim removed 6 bases at V and 6 bases at J, leaving 5 bases unmatched. Here the CDR3 DNA reads TGTGCCAGCAGGCCCGGGACAGGGAATGGCTACACCTTC. Translating it yields CASRPGTGNGYTF.

In its sample, this clonotype was seen many times. The rearrangement joins TRBV7-9 to TRBJ2-1; 7 positions match TRBD1. After removal of 5 bases from V and 9 bases from J, the junction contained 10 bases not matched to a gene. This CDR3 spans 14 amino acids. CDR1 and CDR2 (germline): SEHNR, FQNEAQ (reference sequence). CDR3 DNA: TGTGCCAGCAGCCCGAGACAGGGAATCCCTGAGCAGTTCTTC. Its protein is CASSPRQGIPEQFF.

This clonotype has a single count. As the CDR3 is not closed by the conserved phenylalanine or tryptophan, this likely results from a read error. The chain uses TRBV12-3 or TRBV12-4 and TRBJ2-3, with D tentatively TRBD1 or TRBD2 (5 bases each). There are 14 residues in the CDR3. Trimming cost V 0 bases and J 7 bases, with 11 bases left between them. The CDR3 here is CASSLAQGAYTQYS. Written as DNA, the CDR3 is TGTGCCAGCAGTTTAGCGCAGGGAGCATATACGCAGTATTCC.

This clonotype was seen a handful of times. The V gene is TRBV4-3, the J gene TRBJ1-1; D might be TRBD1 (6 bases). The germline CDR1 and CDR2 sequences are LGHNA and YSLEER. Trimming took off 6 bases at V and 1 base at J, with 12 bases between the two ends. The CDR3 spans 14 residues. The CDR3 loop reads CASRRGRGNTEAFF. The DNA for the CDR3 is TGCGCCAGCAGACGGGGGCGAGGGAACACTGAAGCTTTCTTT.

This rearrangement joins TRBV7-9 to TRBJ2-5, with D possibly being TRBD1 (5 bases). Trimming took off 5 bases at V and 4 bases at J, with 17 bases between the two ends. Germline V gene sequence: CDR1 SEHNR, CDR2 FQNEAQ (reference sequence). The CDR3 is 15 amino acids. The CDR3 DNA sequence: TGTGCCAGCAGCCAGGGTGGGGCAGGGCGAGAGACCCAGTACTTC. This gives the protein CASSQGGAGRETQYF.

The chain combines TRBV5-1 with TRBJ2-6; TRBD1 aligns across 8 bases. Germline V lookup: CDR1 SGHRS, CDR2 YFSETQ. The CDR3 is 18 residues long. The V gene end was trimmed by 0 bases and the J gene end by 5 bases; junction bases not matched to a gene: 10. The CDR3 sequence is CASSLGGQGGMRANVLTF. The CDR3 nucleotides read TGCGCCAGCAGCTTGGGTGGACAGGGCGGAATGAGGGCCAACGTCCTGACTTTC.

This sequence joins TRBV20-1 and TRBJ1-4; D remains ambiguous. Trimming pared 1 base from V and 5 bases from J, leaving 14 bases between. In germline, CDR1 is DFQATT, CDR2 SNEGSKA (reference sequence). The CDR3 spans 15 residues. This CDR3 is CSARVTVWGNEKLFF. CDR3 coding DNA: TGCAGTGCTAGAGTTACAGTTTGGGGAAATGAAAAACTGTTTTTT.

Regarding this clonotype: This may stem from a read error, because a much larger clone lies one nucleotide away. The gene calls are TRBV12-3 or TRBV12-4 and TRBJ2-7, with D uncertain. V was pared by 6 bases and J by 7 bases, with 19 bases between. The CDR3 sequence is 14 residues long. The CDR3 sequence: CASSYPTVFGEQYF. The CDR3 region has the DNA TGTGCCAGCAGCTATCCCACAGTGTTTGGTGAGCAGTACTTC.

The V gene is TRBV3-1, the J gene TRBJ1-1; the match to TRBD1 covers 7 bases. V was clipped by 2 bases and J by 3 bases; unmatched bases: 9. CDR3 length equals 16 residues. Germline lookup yields CDR1 LGHDT and CDR2 YNNKEL (reference sequence). The CDR3 sequence: CASSQTGVGTDTEAFF. In DNA form, the CDR3 reads TGTGCCAGCAGCCAAACAGGGGTGGGTACGGACACTGAAGCTTTCTTT.

This clonotype was seen a few times. The V and J genes are TRBV5-1 and TRBJ2-1; 9 nucleotides agree with TRBD1. Germline V lookup: CDR1 SGHRS, CDR2 YFSETQ. This CDR3 is 15 amino acids long. With 3 bases clipped from V and 7 bases from J, the junction kept 8 bases outside the gene matches. The CDR3 here is CASSSGQGGGNEQFF. The DNA of the CDR3 is TGCGCCAGCAGCTCGGGACAGGGTGGAGGTAATGAGCAGTTCTTC.